This TCR beta chain was identified during a study of T cells in Graves' hyperthyroidism and ophthalmopathy. TCR beta CDR3 regions were amplified from RNA. With the HTBI primer set, the TCR CDR3 went through a first round of RT-PCR. TCRdb recomputed calls from the multiplex PCR reads with MiXCR, one row per CDR3 protein. The repertoire has over 250,000 distinct CDR3 sequences, about a sixth of them found once; the top ten carry over 50%. The V and J ends lost 1 base and 0 bases respectively, with 9 bases between them. This CDR3 has 14 residues. Germline values: CDR1 DFQATT, CDR2 SNEGSKA (reference sequence). Many counts were recorded for this clonotype.

The clonotype originates from a woman aged 60-75 years with Graves' ophthalmopathy. The rearrangement uses TRBV20-1 and TRBJ2-5; maybe TRBD2 (6 bases). The sample taken for sequencing was blood. The DNA of the CDR3 is TGCAGTGCTAGAGTGATAGCGGACCAAGAGACCCAGTACTTC. Translating gives CSARVIADQETQYF.